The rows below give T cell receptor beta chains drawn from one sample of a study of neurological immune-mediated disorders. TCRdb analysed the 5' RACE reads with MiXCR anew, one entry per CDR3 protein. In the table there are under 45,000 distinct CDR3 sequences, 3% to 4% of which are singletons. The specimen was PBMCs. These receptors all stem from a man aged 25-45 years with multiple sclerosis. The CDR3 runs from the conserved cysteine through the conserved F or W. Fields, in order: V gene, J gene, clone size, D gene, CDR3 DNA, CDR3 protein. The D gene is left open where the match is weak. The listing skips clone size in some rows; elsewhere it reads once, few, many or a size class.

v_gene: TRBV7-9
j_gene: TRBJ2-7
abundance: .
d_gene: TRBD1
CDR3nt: TGTGCCAGCAGCTTTGGACAGGCCTCCTACGAGCAGTACTTC
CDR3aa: CASSFGQASYEQYF

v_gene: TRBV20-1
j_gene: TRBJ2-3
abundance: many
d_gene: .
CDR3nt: TGCAGTGCTCACTTACCCGGCACAGATACGCAGTATTTT
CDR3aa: CSAHLPGTDTQYF

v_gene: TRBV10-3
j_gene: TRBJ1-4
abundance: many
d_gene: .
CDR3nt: TGTGCCATCAGTGAGGGTGGGGCATCGGGGGAAAAACTGTTTTTT
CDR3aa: CAISEGGASGEKLFF

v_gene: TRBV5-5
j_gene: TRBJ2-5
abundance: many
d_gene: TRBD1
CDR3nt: TGTGCCAGCAGCCCTGGACAGGTTCGGGAGACCCAGTACTTC
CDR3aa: CASSPGQVRETQYF

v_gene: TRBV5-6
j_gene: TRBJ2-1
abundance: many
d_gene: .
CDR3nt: TGTGCCAGCAGCTTGACTAATACTGAGCAGTTCTTC
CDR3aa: CASSLTNTEQFF

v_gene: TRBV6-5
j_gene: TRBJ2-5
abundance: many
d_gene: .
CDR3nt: TGTGCCAGCAGTTTGGGGGCCCAGGGGGGAAAGACCCAGTACTTC
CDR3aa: CASSLGAQGGKTQYF

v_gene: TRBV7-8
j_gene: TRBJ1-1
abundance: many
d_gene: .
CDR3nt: TGTGCCAGCAGCTGGGCGGTGAACACTGAAGCTTTCTTT
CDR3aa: CASSWAVNTEAFF

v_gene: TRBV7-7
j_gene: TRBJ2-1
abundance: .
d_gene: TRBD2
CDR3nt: TGTGCTAGCAGCTCTGGAGGGGGACTAGCTCACCTTAATGAGCAGTTCTTC
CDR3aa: CASSSGGGLAHLNEQFF

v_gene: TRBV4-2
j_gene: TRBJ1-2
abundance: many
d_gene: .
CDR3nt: TGTGCCAGCAGCTCAGGGGATAAAGGGGATGGCTACACCTTC
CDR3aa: CASSSGDKGDGYTF

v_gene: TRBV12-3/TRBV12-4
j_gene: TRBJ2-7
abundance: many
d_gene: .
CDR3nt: TGTGCCAGCAGTCCCCGGTATTTCGCCTACGAGCAGTACTTC
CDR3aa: CASSPRYFAYEQYF